Listed here are 29 T cell receptor beta chains from one sample, sequenced in a study of blood T cell repertoires in COVID-19. The method was immunoSEQ multiplex PCR; TCRdb's version includes in-frame clones alone and lacks a portion of them. This table has under 85,000 clones, 80% to 85% appearing once. Sequencing was done on a sample of peripheral blood. The receptors shown here come from a man older than 75 with acute or convalescent COVID-19.

The V and J genes are TRBV4-2 and TRBJ1-6; 9 bases line up with TRBD1. This CDR3 comprises 15 residues. CDR1 and CDR2 (germline): LGHNA, YNFKEQ. With V trimmed by 6 bases and J by 10 bases, 10 bases remained unmatched. As DNA, the CDR3 is TGTGCCAGCAGTCGTGTGACAGGGGGTAGGTCACCCCTCCACTTT. It translates to CASSRVTGGRSPLHF.

The chain joins TRBV6-5 to TRBJ1-2; D call uncertain. CDR1 and CDR2 from the germline V gene are MNHEY and SVGAGI. Trimming removed 8 bases at V and 0 bases at J, with 10 bases between. This CDR3 spans 13 amino acids. The CDR3 region is CASAIGANYGYTF. The CDR3 DNA reads TGTGCCAGCGCCATCGGGGCTAACTATGGCTACACCTTC.

This chain links TRBV11-2 with TRBJ2-5, with 8 positions matching TRBD2. The CDR3 contains 16 residues. The germline V gene encodes CDR1 SGHAT and CDR2 FQNNGV. V lost 8 bases and J lost 3; bases outside the gene matches: 14. CDR3 residues: CASGRLSGGRKETQYF. CDR3 bases: TGTGCCAGCGGCCGTCTCAGCGGGGGTAGAAAAGAGACCCAGTACTTC.

The rearrangement joins TRBV27 to TRBJ2-3; 7 bases are shared with TRBD2. After removal of 8 bases from V and 2 bases from J, the junction contained 13 bases not matched to a gene. CDR1 is MNHEY, CDR2 SMNVEV, per germline (reference sequence). The CDR3 totals 16 residues. The CDR3 protein is CASRRTSGVFTDTQYF. DNA for the CDR3: TGTGCCAGCCGAAGAACGAGCGGGGTCTTCACAGATACGCAGTATTTT.

The V and J genes are TRBV19 and TRBJ1-2; 8 bases align to TRBD1. Germline trimming cut 6 bases from V and 4 bases from J; bases unmatched to any gene: 10. Per the germline V gene, CDR1 is LNHDA and CDR2 is SQIVND (reference sequence). The CDR3 sequence is 15 residues long. CDR3 region: CASRKGTGRLYGYTF. CDR3 sequence (DNA): TGTGCCAGTAGGAAAGGGACAGGAAGACTCTATGGCTACACCTTC.

The V gene is TRBV27, the J gene TRBJ2-7, with 13 bases that match TRBD2. Germline CDR1 and CDR2: MNHEY and SMNVEV (reference sequence). J was trimmed by 2 bases and V by 2 bases; bases with no gene match: 9. This CDR3 has 18 amino acids. This CDR3 is CASSLLGLAGVRPYEQYF. In DNA form, the CDR3 reads TGTGCCAGCAGTTTACTTGGACTAGCGGGAGTTCGCCCCTACGAGCAGTACTTC.

The chain links TRBV6-2 or TRBV6-3 to TRBJ2-1, with D possibly being TRBD1 (6 bases). The CDR3 sequence is 15 residues long. Germline V CDR1 and CDR2: MNHEY, SVGEGT. Trimming removed 1 base from V and 10 bases from J, with 17 bases in between. CDR3 sequence (DNA): TGTGCCAGCAGTTACTGGCTGAGGGGTCAGGGGGAGCAGTTCTTC. This sequence encodes CASSYWLRGQGEQFF.

The chain has TRBV30 and TRBJ2-7, with 9 nucleotides matching TRBD1. With 5 bases clipped from V and 7 bases from J, the junction kept 9 bases outside the gene matches. CDR3 length: 13 residues. CDR1 is GTSNPN and CDR2 is SVGIG in the germline V gene (reference sequence). CDR3 sequence: CAWCTGGGGEQYF. CDR3 nucleotides: TGTGCCTGGTGCACAGGGGGCGGGGGTGAGCAGTACTTC.

V is TRBV4-2 and J is TRBJ1-6; D gene unclear. The CDR3 has 16 residues. V lost 2 bases, J lost 3 bases, and 11 bases lay in between. CDR1 and CDR2 (germline): LGHNA, YNFKEQ. The CDR3 region has the DNA TGTGCCAGCAGCCAACGCAGTATTTTCTATAATTCACCCCTCCACTTT. Translation: CASSQRSIFYNSPLHF.

The chain joins TRBV18 to TRBJ2-1, with a weak D call TRBD2 (6 bases). V was pared by 5 bases and J by 6 bases, with 8 bases between. Germline V lookup: CDR1 KGHSH, CDR2 LQKENI. This CDR3 has 12 amino acids. Here the CDR3 DNA reads TGTGCCAGCTCAGGGACTTCCAATGAGCAGTTCTTC. This gives the protein CASSGTSNEQFF.

The chain links TRBV6-5 to TRBJ2-5; 7 positions agree with TRBD2. CDR1 and CDR2 (germline): MNHEY, SVGAGI. J gave up 5 bases and V 4 bases, and 4 bases lay outside the gene matches. The CDR3 consists of 13 residues. The CDR3: CASSFWREETQYF. The CDR3 DNA sequence: TGTGCCAGCAGTTTTTGGCGGGAGGAGACCCAGTACTTC.

The CDR3 nucleotides read TGTGCCAGCAAAAAGGACAGGGTACATGAGACCCAGTACTTC. This sequence encodes CASKKDRVHETQYF. The V and J genes are TRBV6-5 and TRBJ2-5; TRBD1 matches at 8 bases. Germline CDR1 reads MNHEY; CDR2 reads SVGAGI. Trimming took 7 bases from V and 5 from J; bases not matched to a gene: 9. The CDR3 is 14 amino acids.

Here the CDR3 DNA reads TGTGCCTGGAGTGTACAACGTACAGGGGGCATGAACACTGAAGCTTTCTTT. This codes for CAWSVQRTGGMNTEAFF. The chain carries TRBV30 and TRBJ1-1; TRBD1 agrees at 9 bases. The CDR3 is 17 amino acids. The germline V gene encodes CDR1 GTSNPN and CDR2 SVGIG (reference sequence). Losses at the gene ends were 0 bases for V and 0 bases for J; bases not matched to a gene: 8. The whole variable domain, filled in from reference TRBV30 and TRBJ1-1, reads SQTIHQWPATLVQPVGSPLSLECTVEGTSNPNLYWYRQAAGRGLQLLFYSVGIGQISSEVPQNLSASRPQDRQFILSSKKLLLSDSGFYLCAWSVQRTGGMNTEAFFGQGTRLTVV.

This clone was observed once. This chain joins TRBV4-1 and TRBJ2-1, with D perhaps TRBD2 (5 bases). Germline values: CDR1 MGHRA, CDR2 YSYEKL. Trimming shortened V by 1 base and J by 8 bases, and 15 bases separated the two germline ends. The CDR3 length is 15 residues. The CDR3 DNA reads TGCGCCAGCAGCCAAGCGATCTACCTCGGGGATGAGCAGTTCTTC. Its translation is CASSQAIYLGDEQFF.

The genes are TRBV12-5 and TRBJ2-5, with D perhaps matching TRBD2 (6 bases). Germline-derived CDR1 and CDR2 are LGHNT and FRNRAP. This CDR3 comprises 16 residues. Trimming removed 7 bases from V and 2 bases from J, with 20 bases in between. The CDR3 DNA reads as TGTGCTAGTGCCTCTCCGGGTCCGGGGGAGCAAGAGACCCAGTACTTC. Amino acids: CASASPGPGEQETQYF. Full variable domain (rest looked up from reference TRBV12-5 and TRBJ2-5): DARVTQTPRHKVTEMGQEVTMRCQPILGHNTVFWYRQTMMQGLELLAYFRNRAPLDDSGMPKDRFSAEMPDATLATLKIQPSEPRDSAVYFCASASPGPGEQETQYFGPGTRLLVL.

This sequence joins TRBV3-1 (or the pseudogene TRBV3-2) and TRBJ2-1, with D possibly being TRBD1 (6 bases). Trimming took 4 bases from V and 3 from J, leaving 10 bases between them. The CDR3 sequence is 14 residues long. The germline gives CDR1 LGHDT, CDR2 YNNKEL (reference sequence). The CDR3 region is CASSLQGGYNEQFF. The CDR3 region has the DNA TGTGCCAGCAGCCTACAAGGGGGCTACAATGAGCAGTTCTTC.

V usage is TRBV24-1 and J usage is TRBJ2-3, with 8 bases identical to TRBD2. V trimming: 12 bases; J trimming: 0 bases; junction bases outside the gene matches: 4. CDR1 is KGHDR, CDR2 SFDVKD, per germline. The CDR3 consists of 13 residues. The CDR3 sequence is CASGRGSTDTQYF. Here the CDR3 DNA reads TGTGCCTCCGGGAGGGGCAGCACAGATACGCAGTATTTT.

This sequence joins TRBV7-9 and TRBJ2-1; TRBD2 is a possible D gene (5 bases). The CDR3 extends over 14 amino acids. The V gene lost 3 bases and the J gene lost 4 bases, with 10 bases spanning the gap. Germline V gene data show CDR1 as SEHNR and CDR2 as FQNEAQ (reference sequence). CDR3 coding DNA: TGTGCCAGCAGCTTGGCACTAGGTTACAATGAGCAGTTCTTC. It codes for CASSLALGYNEQFF.

The chain employs TRBV28 and TRBJ2-7, with 10 bases identical to TRBD1. In germline, CDR1 is MDHEN, CDR2 SYDVKM. The CDR3 loop spans 15 amino acids. The junction had 9 bases not matched to a gene; V was cut back by 6 bases and J by 4 bases. This chain's CDR3 is CASSRQGALQYEQYF. As DNA, the CDR3 is TGTGCCAGCAGCCGACAGGGGGCACTTCAGTACGAGCAGTACTTC.

The chain uses TRBV28 and TRBJ1-1; D gene uncertain. V was cut by 3 bases and J by 1 base, with 9 bases left in between. The V gene's germline CDR1 is MDHEN and CDR2 SYDVKM. CDR3 size: 14 residues. CDR3 coding DNA: TGTGCCAGCAGTTTTTCGTACAAGAACACTGAAGCTTTCTTT. Translating gives CASSFSYKNTEAFF.

This chain links TRBV18 with TRBJ1-1, with D maybe TRBD1 (6 bases). Trimming stripped 3 bases from V and 1 base from J, with 9 bases between. Germline V gene data show CDR1 as KGHSH and CDR2 as LQKENI. CDR3 length: 14 residues. The CDR3 bases are TGTGCCAGCTCACCTAAAGGGGGGAACACTGAAGCTTTCTTT. Translation: CASSPKGGNTEAFF.

The chain couples TRBV4-1 to TRBJ1-1; D may be TRBD1 (6 bases). This CDR3 has 16 residues. Trimming left V 1 base short and J 3 bases short, with 15 bases between. From germline, CDR1 is MGHRA and CDR2 YSYEKL. The chain's CDR3 is CASSQGRAWGHTEAFF. The CDR3 coding sequence is TGCGCCAGCAGCCAAGGCCGGGCCTGGGGGCACACTGAAGCTTTCTTT.

The V call is TRBV5-6, the J call TRBJ1-3, with 7 bases that match TRBD1. The CDR3 extends over 18 amino acids. After removal of 1 base from V and 1 base from J, the junction contained 11 bases not matched to a gene. In germline, CDR1 is SGHDT, CDR2 YYEEEE. The DNA for the CDR3 is TGTGCCAGCAGCTTGAGGAACGAGGGACAGCTATCTGGAAACACCATATATTTT. Its protein product is CASSLRNEGQLSGNTIYF.

The chain has TRBV4-2 and TRBJ2-1; TRBD2 agrees at 9 bases. CDR3 size: 20 residues. V lost 5 bases, J lost 2 bases, and 19 bases stayed unmatched. Germline loops: CDR1 LGHNA, CDR2 YNFKEQ. Here the CDR3 reads CASSSWPRGGPKQAYNEQFF. CDR3 nucleotides: TGTGCCAGCAGCTCGTGGCCGCGGGGGGGCCCTAAGCAGGCCTACAATGAGCAGTTCTTC.

V gene TRBV11-1 combines with J gene TRBJ2-3; 9 nucleotides match TRBD2. This CDR3 region has 16 residues. V lost 4 bases to trimming and J lost 2 bases; unmatched junction nucleotides: 7. In germline, CDR1 is SGHAT, CDR2 FQDESV (reference sequence). The CDR3 region is CASSSKTSGYTDTQYF. The CDR3, as DNA: TGTGCCAGCAGCTCAAAGACTAGCGGATACACAGATACGCAGTATTTT.

The CDR3, as DNA: TGTGCCAGCAGTTCCACAGGGCAAGGTGAAGCTTTCTTT. Residues: CASSSTGQGEAFF. The J gene is TRBJ1-1, the V gene TRBV6-5; D possibly corresponds to TRBD1 (6 bases). Germline CDR1 MNHEY, CDR2 SVGAGI. The CDR3 consists of 13 residues. The V gene lost 4 bases and the J gene lost 7 bases, with 13 bases spanning the gap.

This chain uses TRBV4-2 with TRBJ1-2; the D is unclear. V was trimmed by 0 bases and J by 4 bases, leaving 6 bases between them. CDR1 LGHNA and CDR2 YNFKEQ come from the germline V gene. This CDR3 is built from 13 residues. As DNA, the CDR3 is TGTGCCAGCAGCCAAGATAACAGCTATGGCTACACCTTC. Encoded protein: CASSQDNSYGYTF.

The rearrangement joins TRBV5-4 to TRBJ2-7; 7 bases map to TRBD2. V dropped 3 bases and J dropped 5; count of bases not matched to a gene: 14. CDR1 and CDR2 from the germline V gene are SGHNT and YYREEE (reference sequence). The CDR3 runs to 16 residues. CDR3 DNA: TGTGCCAGCAGCTCACGGGCCCGGTGGGAGGGAAACGAGCAGTACTTC. It translates to CASSSRARWEGNEQYF.

Comment on this clone: Germline and junction disagree at one end, which may indicate a read error. The rearrangement uses TRBV7-8 and TRBJ2-1; possibly TRBD2 for D (6 bases). The CDR3 covers 15 residues. The germline V gene has CDR1 SGHVS and CDR2 FQNEAQ. CDR3 coding DNA: TGTGCCAGCACCTTAAGGCGGGAATTGCGCAATGAGCAGTTCTTC. It encodes CASTLRRELRNEQFF.